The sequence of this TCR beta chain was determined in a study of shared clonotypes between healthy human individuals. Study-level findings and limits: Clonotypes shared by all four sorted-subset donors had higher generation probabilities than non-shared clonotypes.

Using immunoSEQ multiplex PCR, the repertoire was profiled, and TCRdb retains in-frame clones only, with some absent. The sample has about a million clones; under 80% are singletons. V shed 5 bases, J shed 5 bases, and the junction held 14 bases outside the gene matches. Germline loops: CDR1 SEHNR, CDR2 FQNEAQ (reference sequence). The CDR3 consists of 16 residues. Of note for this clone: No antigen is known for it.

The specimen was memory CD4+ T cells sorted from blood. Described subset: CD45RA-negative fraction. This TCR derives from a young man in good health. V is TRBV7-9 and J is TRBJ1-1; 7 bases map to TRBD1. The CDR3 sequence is CASSKKRQGPGTEAFF. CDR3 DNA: TGTGCCAGCAGCAAGAAACGACAGGGCCCGGGAACTGAAGCTTTCTTT. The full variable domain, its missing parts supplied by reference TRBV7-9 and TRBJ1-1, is DTGVSQNPRHKITKRGQNVTFRCDPISEHNRLYWYRQTLGQGPEFLTYFQNEAQLEKSRLLSDRFSAERPKGSFSTLEIQRTEQGDSAMYLCASSKKRQGPGTEAFFGQGTRLTVV.